This T cell receptor (beta chain) was found in a study of post-analysis software for immune sequencing data. Libraries were made from TCR beta cDNA, and they carried unique molecular identifiers. TCRdb called the PCR reads again in MiXCR, with one record for every CDR3 protein. The table includes 650,000 to 850,000 distinct CDR3 sequences, about 45% detected once. As for this clonotype: The target antigen is unknown.

CDR1 is SEHNR and CDR2 is FQNEAQ in the germline V gene (reference sequence). With 8 bases removed from V and 8 bases from J, the gap between germline ends came to 18 bases. CDR3 size: 14 residues. Study-wide results and limits: Patients used four to six TRBV segments, including TRBV5-6, TRBV5-1 and TRBV20-1, more often than controls.

The clonotype originates from a girl aged 5-17 years with multiple sclerosis. The sequenced sample was blood. V usage is TRBV7-9 and J usage is TRBJ1-4; D is possibly TRBD1 (5 bases). CDR3 in DNA: TGTGCCAGCCAAAATCCCGGGGCGTACGAAAAACTGTTTTTT. Its protein is CASQNPGAYEKLFF.